The 5 T cell receptor beta chains presented below share a single source sample, sequenced in a study of T cell responses to AZD1222 COVID-19 vaccine. Sequencing used immunoSEQ multiplex PCR; TCRdb keeps in-frame clones, though not all of them. The sample yields some 130,000 clones, 88% seen once. The sequenced sample was peripheral blood, obtained on day 0 of MenACWY control vaccination. The source is an adult in good health.

V and J are TRBV3-1 (or the pseudogene TRBV3-2) and TRBJ2-5, with D possibly being TRBD2 (7 bases). The CDR3 totals 15 residues. Germline lookup yields CDR1 LGHDT and CDR2 YNNKEL (reference sequence). The V end lost 1 base, the J end lost 5 bases, and 14 bases lay between the germline ends. The CDR3 bases are TGTGCCAGCAGCCAAGGGGGGCGGGAGTCGGAGACCCAGTACTTC. Protein sequence: CASSQGGRESETQYF.

In this sample, this clone turned up once. V usage is TRBV28 and J usage is TRBJ2-7; 8 bases line up with TRBD2. Trimming took 2 bases from V and 6 from J; bases not matched to a gene: 12. Germline V lookup: CDR1 MDHEN, CDR2 SYDVKM. This CDR3 is built from 16 residues. The CDR3 DNA reads as TGTGCCAGCAGTTTAGGCTTTCCGGCGGGAGGCTCCGAGCAGTACTTC. As protein: CASSLGFPAGGSEQYF.

V gene TRBV13 combines with J gene TRBJ2-7; TRBD2 agrees at 10 bases. The CDR3 is 18 amino acids. Germline V gives CDR1 PRHDT, CDR2 FYEKMQ (reference sequence). After removal of 5 bases from V and 2 bases from J, the junction contained 15 bases not matched to a gene. CDR3 coding DNA: TGTGCCAGCAGCCGCCAGACGAGTCGACTAGCGGGTACCTACGAGCAGTACTTC. Translating it yields CASSRQTSRLAGTYEQYF.

V is TRBV7-3 and J is TRBJ1-2; 7 bases map to TRBD1. V trimming: 6 bases; J trimming: 1 base; junction bases outside the gene matches: 8. CDR1 is SGHTA and CDR2 is FQGTGA in the germline V gene. The CDR3 loop spans 15 amino acids. The CDR3 reads CASSNQGGNNYGYTF. The CDR3 DNA reads TGTGCCAGCAGTAACCAGGGGGGAAATAACTATGGCTACACCTTC. Filled out from reference TRBV7-3 and TRBJ1-2, the complete variable domain reads GAGVSQTPSNKVTEKGKYVELRCDPISGHTALYWYRQSLGQGPEFLIYFQGTGAADDSGLPNDRFFAVRPEGSVSTLKIQRTERGDSAVYLCASSNQGGNNYGYTFGSGTRLTVV.

This chain connects TRBV6-5 to TRBJ1-3; D ambiguous. V lost 6 bases, J lost 4 bases, and 16 bases lay in between. The CDR3 has 15 amino acids. CDR1 and CDR2 (germline): MNHEY, SVGAGI. The DNA for the CDR3 is TGTGCCAGCAGCCCGAACGGGTCCCGGGGAAACACCATATATTTT. Translation gives CASSPNGSRGNTIYF.